This T cell receptor (beta chain) stems from a study of T cells in tumors after PD-1 blockade. The V end was cut by 1 base, the J end by 5 bases, with 3 bases between. The CDR3 length is 12 residues. The germline V gene encodes CDR1 MNHNS and CDR2 SASEGT. Sequencing was performed with immunoSEQ multiplex PCR; in TCRdb, only in-frame clones are kept and a portion is missing. The sample carries tens of thousands of clones, 74% recorded once. The rearrangement uses TRBV6-1 and TRBJ1-5; D is ambiguous. The TCR sequence derives from a human donor with basal cell carcinoma. This material consisted of PBMCs, taken after anti-PD-1 treatment. The CDR3 nucleotides are TGTGCCAGCAGTGAAGGAGATCAGCCCCAGCATTTT. Translated: CASSEGDQPQHF.